These T cell receptor beta chains were read from a single sample in a study of response to subunit inactivated influenza vaccine. TCRdb reprocessed the RT-PCR reads with MiXCR, giving one entry per CDR3 protein. Here the sample spans about 580,000 distinct CDR3 sequences, 13% to 15% being singletons. The specimen comprised PBMCs from blood, sampled roughly 13 days after vaccination. The receptors were sampled from a man aged 45-60 years who received an inactivated influenza vaccine. Each CDR3 is given with its conserved first and last residue. D genes are given only for firm matches. Some rows mark clone size as missing; the rest say once, few, many or name a class of expanded clone.

j_call | v_call | clone_size | d_call | cdr3_aa | cdr3_nt
TRBJ1-4 | TRBV6-1 | . | . | CASRSVGGNEKLFF | TGTGCCAGCAGGTCCGTGGGGGGAAATGAAAAACTGTTTTTT
TRBJ2-6 | TRBV5-1 | few | . | CASSHEGSSGANVLTF | TGCGCCAGCAGCCATGAGGGTAGTTCTGGGGCCAACGTCCTGACTTTC
TRBJ2-3 | TRBV4-1 | . | TRBD2 | CASSQVVGTGLAGGPEDTQYF | TGCGCCAGCAGCCAAGTTGTTGGGACCGGACTAGCGGGAGGGCCTGAAGATACGCAGTATTTT
TRBJ2-7 | TRBV12-3/TRBV12-4 | many | . | CASSFGDSSIVQYF | TGTGCCAGCAGTTTTGGAGACAGTTCGATTGTGCAGTACTTC
TRBJ1-4 | TRBV30 | many | . | CAWNVWGEKLFF | TGTGCCTGGAACGTGTGGGGGGAAAAACTGTTTTTT
TRBJ1-4 | TRBV2 | few | . | CASSEDARTNEKLFF | TGTGCCAGCAGTGAAGACGCGAGAACTAATGAAAAACTGTTTTTT
TRBJ2-3 | TRBV29-1 | few | TRBD2 | CSATSGRSDTQYF | TGCAGCGCTACTAGCGGGAGGTCAGATACGCAGTATTTT
TRBJ2-1 | TRBV6-1 | few | . | CASKLRSEQFF | TGTGCCAGCAAACTTCGGTCCGAGCAGTTCTTC
TRBJ2-3 | TRBV29-1 | . | . | CSISSDRVSTDTQYF | TGCAGTATTTCGTCGGACCGCGTTAGCACAGATACGCAGTATTTT
TRBJ1-1 | TRBV5-5 | few | TRBD1 | CASSWGSTGGTEAFF | TGTGCCAGCAGCTGGGGATCCACAGGGGGCACTGAAGCTTTCTTT
TRBJ2-3 | TRBV7-2 | few | . | CASSSRGSVRTDTQYF | TGTGCCAGCAGCTCCCGGGGGTCCGTCCGCACAGATACGCAGTATTTT
TRBJ2-4 | TRBV4-1 | few | TRBD2 | CASSHLGEGLKNIQYF | TGCGCCAGCAGCCACCTCGGGGAGGGACTTAAAAACATTCAGTACTTC
TRBJ2-7 | TRBV29-1 | many | TRBD1 | CSVGGQGTYEQYF | TGCAGCGTTGGAGGACAGGGGACCTACGAGCAGTACTTC
TRBJ2-7 | TRBV7-9 | . | . | CASSYGLNGAYEQYF | TGTGCCAGCAGCTATGGACTAAATGGGGCCTACGAGCAGTACTTC
TRBJ2-2 | TRBV6-5 | few | . | CASSYSPKPNTGELFF | TGTGCCAGCAGTTACTCCCCAAAACCGAACACCGGGGAGCTGTTTTTT
TRBJ2-1 | TRBV7-2 | few | TRBD2 | CASSLASRLAKNEQFF | TGTGCCAGCAGCTTAGCGTCGAGACTAGCGAAAAATGAGCAGTTCTTC
TRBJ2-7 | TRBV20-1 | few | . | CSARKTGTHEQYF | TGCAGTGCAAGAAAGACAGGTACCCACGAGCAGTACTTC
TRBJ1-6 | TRBV6-5 | . | . | CASSYGGGNSPLHF | TGTGCCAGCAGTTACGGTGGGGGTAACTCACCCCTCCACTTT
TRBJ1-1 | TRBV12-3/TRBV12-4 | . | . | CASRLDTRGTEAFF | TGTGCCAGCAGATTGGACACCCGGGGCACTGAAGCTTTCTTT
TRBJ2-5 | TRBV3-1 | few | . | CASSQGGRNVVQETQYF | TGTGCCAGCAGCCAAGGGGGGCGGAATGTGGTTCAAGAGACCCAGTACTTC
TRBJ2-7 | TRBV9 | . | . | CASSVADGSYEQYF | TGTGCCAGCAGCGTAGCAGACGGATCCTACGAGCAGTACTTC
TRBJ2-4 | TRBV12-3/TRBV12-4 | few | TRBD1 | CASSLGGQVFGIQYF | TGTGCCAGCAGTTTAGGGGGACAGGTCTTTGGCATTCAGTACTTC
TRBJ2-2 | TRBV2 | few | TRBD1 | CASRKYTGDTGELFF | TGTGCCAGCAGGAAATACACAGGGGACACCGGGGAGCTGTTTTTT
TRBJ2-1 | TRBV7-9 | few | . | CASSLELTGYYEQFF | TGTGCCAGCAGCTTAGAACTAACAGGGTACTATGAGCAGTTCTTC
TRBJ1-1 | TRBV7-2 | few | . | CASSLAWGTSVAFF | TGTGCCAGCAGCTTAGCATGGGGAACGTCTGTAGCTTTCTTT
TRBJ2-1 | TRBV20-1 | few | . | CSARTRENGDEQFF | TGCAGTGCTAGGACCCGGGAAAATGGAGATGAGCAGTTCTTC
TRBJ2-5 | TRBV11-1 | few | TRBD1 | CASSFPTGVETQYF | TGTGCCAGCAGCTTCCCGACAGGGGTCGAGACCCAGTACTTC
TRBJ2-7 | TRBV29-1 | . | TRBD1 | CSVRTGGGDEQYF | TGCAGCGTAAGGACAGGGGGGGGAGACGAGCAGTACTTC
TRBJ2-7 | TRBV6-5 | few | . | CASSYYQRTYEQYF | TGTGCCAGCAGTTACTACCAGCGAACCTACGAGCAGTACTTC
TRBJ2-2 | TRBV7-6 | many | . | CASSLGYLGELFF | TGTGCCAGCAGCTTAGGTTATTTGGGGGAGCTGTTTTTT
TRBJ2-1 | TRBV9 | few | . | CASSVSGTVNEQFF | TGTGCCAGCAGCGTTAGCGGGACAGTCAATGAGCAGTTCTTC
TRBJ2-3 | TRBV9 | . | . | CASSVLEHPDTQYF | TGTGCCAGCAGCGTATTAGAGCATCCAGATACGCAGTATTTT
TRBJ2-1 | TRBV5-8 | . | . | CASSLEPSGSYNEQFF | TGTGCCAGCAGCTTGGAGCCTAGTGGCTCCTACAATGAGCAGTTCTTC
TRBJ1-2 | TRBV4-3 | few | . | CASSPGQENYGYTF | TGCGCCAGCAGCCCGGGACAAGAAAACTATGGCTACACCTTC
TRBJ1-5 | TRBV12-3/TRBV12-4 | few | . | CASVGGYGQPQHF | TGTGCCAGCGTGGGGGGGTACGGACAGCCCCAGCATTTT